This TCR beta chain was recovered during a study of cytomegalovirus exposure and HLA in healthy donors. The study ran its PCR with 60 Vbeta and 13 Jbeta primers. Measured with immunoSEQ multiplex PCR; TCRdb has only the in-frame clones, and not every one. This sample's table has around 100,000 clones. Points on this clone: Antigen: not known.

Findings of the study overall: Apart from CMV serostatus, no immune exposure information was available.

Unmatched junction bases numbered 7, after V lost 4 bases and J lost 6 bases. Germline-derived CDR1 and CDR2 are SGHRS and YFSETQ. The CDR3 spans 13 residues. The sequence was obtained from a man aged 40-55 years in good health and CMV-seropositive. The specimen sequenced was PBMCs. This chain links TRBV5-1 with TRBJ2-7; TRBD1 aligns across 7 bases. The chain's CDR3 is CASSDRESGEQYF. CDR3 DNA sequence: TGCGCCAGCAGCGACAGGGAATCAGGCGAGCAGTACTTC.